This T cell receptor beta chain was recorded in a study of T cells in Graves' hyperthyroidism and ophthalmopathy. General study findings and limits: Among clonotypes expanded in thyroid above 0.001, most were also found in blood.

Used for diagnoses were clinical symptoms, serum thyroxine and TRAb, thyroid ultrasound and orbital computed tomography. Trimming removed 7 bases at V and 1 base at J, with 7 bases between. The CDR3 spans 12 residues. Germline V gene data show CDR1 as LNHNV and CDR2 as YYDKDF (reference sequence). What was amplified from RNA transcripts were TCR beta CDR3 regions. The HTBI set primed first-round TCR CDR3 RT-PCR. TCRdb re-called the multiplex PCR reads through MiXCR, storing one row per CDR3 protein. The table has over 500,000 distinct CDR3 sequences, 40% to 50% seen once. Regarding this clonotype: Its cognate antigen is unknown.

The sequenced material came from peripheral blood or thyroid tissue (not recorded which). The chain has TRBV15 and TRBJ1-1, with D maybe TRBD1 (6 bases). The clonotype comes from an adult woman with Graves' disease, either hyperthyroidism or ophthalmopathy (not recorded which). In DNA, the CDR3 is TGTGCCACCACAGGGGAGAACACTGAAGCTTTCTTT. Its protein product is CATTGENTEAFF.